Shown below are 5 T cell receptor beta chains from a single sample sequenced in a study of Ad26.COV2.S vaccination and SARS-CoV-2 variants. Some clones are missing from TCRdb's copy, which holds only in-frame ones; the method was immunoSEQ multiplex PCR. The repertoire consists of about 240,000 clones, with around 89% occurring once and the leading ten covering approximately 11%. Treatment specified: around 19 received Ad26.COV2.S at low or high dose, single or two shots; about five received placebo; per-sample allocation not given. Sampling happened 63 days after the first vaccine or placebo injection. Sequenced here: peripheral blood, sampled in a trial of Ad26.COV2.S vaccine versus placebo. These receptors all stem from a person between 18 and 59 years old who received the Ad26.COV2.S COVID-19 vaccine or a placebo.

This chain connects TRBV10-2 to TRBJ1-5; D remains unclear. The CDR3 is 14 residues long. Trimming cost V 3 bases and J 1 base, with 7 bases left between them. CDR1 WSHSY and CDR2 SAAADI come from the germline V gene. The CDR3 here is CASSEMGSNQPQHF. The CDR3 DNA follows: TGCGCCAGCAGTGAAATGGGGAGCAATCAGCCCCAGCATTTT.

The chain is built from TRBV6-5 and TRBJ2-7; a possible D gene is TRBD1 (5 bases). CDR1 is MNHEY and CDR2 is SVGAGI in the germline V gene. The CDR3 spans 11 residues. V lost 7 bases and J 3 bases, leaving 7 bases between the germline ends. CDR3 nucleotides: TGTGCCAGCACCGACAGCTACGAGCAGTACTTC. It yields the protein CASTDSYEQYF.

This chain connects TRBV10-3 to TRBJ2-3; the D is unclear. This CDR3 is 11 amino acids long. The germline V and J ends were trimmed by 6 bases and 6 bases, with 7 bases remaining between them. Germline V gives CDR1 ENHRY, CDR2 SYGVKD. CDR3 sequence reads: CAISPQDTQYF. CDR3 bases: TGTGCCATCAGCCCCCAGGATACGCAGTATTTT.

J is TRBJ2-7 and V is TRBV4-1; a weak D match, TRBD1 (6 bases). Germline CDR1 MGHRA, CDR2 YSYEKL. V lost 3 bases to trimming and J lost 3 bases, with 9 bases between them. This CDR3 spans 13 amino acids. The DNA of the CDR3 is TGCGCCAGCAGCCAGACGACAGGCTACGAGCAGTACTTC. Protein sequence: CASSQTTGYEQYF.

The CDR3 region is CATSRGQGASEQYF. The DNA for the CDR3 is TGTGCCACCAGCCGTGGACAGGGGGCGAGCGAGCAGTACTTC. The chain links TRBV15 to TRBJ2-7; 11 bases match TRBD1. CDR1 is LNHNV, CDR2 YYDKDF, per germline (reference sequence). Trimming removed 5 bases from V and 6 bases from J; junction bases left unmatched: 6. CDR3 length equals 14 residues.